What follows are 22 T cell receptor beta chains derived from one specimen sequenced in a study of cytomegalovirus exposure and HLA in healthy donors. PCR employed 60 Vbeta and 13 Jbeta primers. Some clones are missing from TCRdb's copy, which holds only in-frame ones; the method was immunoSEQ multiplex PCR. The repertoire includes about 73,000 clones, around 80% of them detected once, and approximately 1% sits in the top ten. Input material: PBMCs. These receptors originate from a male donor in good health and CMV-seronegative.

This chain uses TRBV23-1 with TRBJ2-3; D might be TRBD1 or TRBD2, each matching 10 bases. TRBV23-1 is an ORF, and what it does is uncertain. The CDR3 runs 24 residues. Trimming removed 5 bases from V and 0 bases from J, with 39 bases in between. As DNA, the CDR3 is TGCGCCAGCAGTAAAAGAGTGGGGACAGGGGTGGCTAGCGGGGGTTACACAAGCACAGATACGCAGTATTTT. Amino acid sequence: CASSKRVGTGVASGGYTSTDTQYF.

The chain recombines TRBV6-7 with TRBJ2-5; 8 bases align to TRBD1. TRBV6-7 is classed as an ORF, of uncertain function. CDR3 length: 16 residues. The junction had 9 bases not matched to a gene; V was cut back by 6 bases and J by 0 bases. CDR3 residues: CASRFRQGKYQETQYF. The CDR3 region has the DNA TGTGCCAGCAGATTTCGACAGGGGAAGTACCAAGAGACCCAGTACTTC.

This rearrangement joins TRBV5-6 to TRBJ2-7; 10 nucleotides line up with TRBD1. V shed 6 bases and J 1 base; nucleotides not matched to a gene: 10. Germline lookup yields CDR1 SGHDT and CDR2 YYEEEE. The CDR3 spans 16 residues. CDR3 loop: CASTTPGQGTSYEQYF. In DNA, the CDR3 is TGTGCCAGCACCACACCGGGACAGGGGACTTCCTACGAGCAGTACTTC.

The CDR3 sequence is CASSSDAIYF. CDR3 DNA: TGTGCCAGTAGTAGCGATGCCATATATTTT. The chain recombines TRBV19 with TRBJ1-3; D gene unclear. CDR3 size: 10 residues. V was cut by 4 bases and J by 11 bases, with 6 bases left in between. The V gene's germline CDR1 is LNHDA and CDR2 SQIVND (reference sequence).

The chain joins TRBV6-5 to TRBJ1-2; 11 positions match TRBD1. The CDR3 has 15 residues. J gave up 4 bases and V 2 bases, and 3 bases lay outside the gene matches. Germline loops: CDR1 MNHEY, CDR2 SVGAGI. CDR3 region: CASSYQGTGGYGYTF. Written as DNA, the CDR3 is TGTGCCAGCAGTTACCAGGGGACAGGGGGCTATGGCTACACCTTC.

The genes are TRBV5-1 and TRBJ2-1, with TRBD2 matching 11 bases. CDR3 length: 15 amino acids. V shed 3 bases and J 15 bases; nucleotides not matched to a gene: 14. Germline lookup yields CDR1 SGHRS and CDR2 YFSETQ. The CDR3 coding sequence is TGCGCCAGCAGCTCACTAGCGGGAGAAGGATCTTTGGCGTTCTTC. It specifies CASSSLAGEGSLAFF.

The V gene is TRBV2, the J gene TRBJ1-2, with D maybe TRBD1 (5 bases). With 5 bases removed from V and 8 bases from J, the gap between germline ends came to 12 bases. Germline V gene lookup returns CDR1 SNHLY and CDR2 FYNNEI. This CDR3 region has 12 residues. As DNA, the CDR3 is TGTGCCAGCAGTCCCAGACAGAGCGGCTACACCTTC. Translated, it gives CASSPRQSGYTF. The entire variable domain, with the rest obtained from reference TRBV2 and TRBJ1-2, is as follows: EPEVTQTPSHQVTQMGQEVILRCVPISNHLYFYWYRQILGQKVEFLVSFYNNEISEKSEIFDDQFSVERPDGSNFTLKIRSTKLEDSAMYFCASSPRQSGYTFGSGTRLTVV.

The V and J genes are TRBV15 and TRBJ2-6; D call uncertain. Trimming left V 2 bases short and J 4 bases short, with 12 bases between. This CDR3 spans 16 amino acids. CDR1 is LNHNV and CDR2 is YYDKDF in the germline V gene (reference sequence). Here the CDR3 reads CATSRTTRAGANVLTF. As DNA, the CDR3 is TGTGCCACCAGCAGAACTACGCGCGCGGGGGCCAACGTCCTGACTTTC.

The chain combines TRBV11-2 with TRBJ1-6; a weak D match, TRBD1 (6 bases). CDR1 is SGHAT and CDR2 is FQNNGV in the germline V gene. The V gene lost 1 base and the J gene lost 9 bases, with 13 bases spanning the gap. This CDR3 spans 15 amino acids. CDR3 residues: CASSLGGQGSSPLHF. The CDR3 region has the DNA TGTGCCAGCAGCTTAGGAGGGCAGGGGTCTTCACCCCTCCACTTT.

The chain recombines TRBV9 with TRBJ2-3; the D gene is possibly TRBD2 (6 bases). Between the trimmed V and J ends, which lost 3 bases and 1 base, there was a span of 15 bases. This CDR3 contains 16 residues. Germline V gives CDR1 SGDLS, CDR2 YYNGEE. The DNA of the CDR3 is TGTGCCAGCAGCGGACCCGGGAGCTCCGGCACAGATACGCAGTATTTT. Protein product: CASSGPGSSGTDTQYF.

CDR3 coding DNA: TGTGCCAGCAGCTTGGGCCTCTCGTCTAGTGGCTACACCTTC. As protein: CASSLGLSSSGYTF. The V call is TRBV5-4, the J call TRBJ1-2; D is unresolved. This CDR3 region has 14 residues. The germline V gene has CDR1 SGHNT and CDR2 YYREEE (reference sequence). Trimming pared 0 bases from V and 7 bases from J, leaving 13 bases between.

The CDR3 reads CASHSGGVSYEQYF. CDR3 DNA: TGCGCCTCTCATAGCGGGGGTGTCTCCTACGAGCAGTACTTC. The chain couples TRBV5-1 to TRBJ2-7, with 9 positions matching TRBD2. The V segment lost 10 bases and the J segment 0 bases; nucleotides outside the gene matches: 8. There are 14 residues in the CDR3. CDR1 and CDR2 from the germline V gene are SGHRS and YFSETQ.

The chain couples TRBV7-2 to TRBJ2-1; tentative D call: TRBD2 (6 bases). Deletions cut 5 bases from V and 2 bases from J, with 10 bases between. The CDR3 consists of 14 residues. CDR1 and CDR2 from the germline V gene are SGHTA and FQGNSA. The chain's CDR3 is CASSRLAPYNEQFF. The CDR3 DNA is TGTGCCAGCAGCCGGCTAGCGCCCTACAATGAGCAGTTCTTC.

The rearrangement joins TRBV5-1 to TRBJ2-5; 15 bases map to TRBD2. The V gene end was trimmed by 3 bases and the J gene end by 5 bases; junction bases not matched to a gene: 11. This CDR3 contains 18 residues. Germline CDR1 reads SGHRS; CDR2 reads YFSETQ. The CDR3 region is CASSSGTSGRILAETQYF. The CDR3 DNA follows: TGCGCCAGCAGCTCTGGGACTAGCGGGAGGATTTTGGCTGAGACCCAGTACTTC.

The chain is built from TRBV30 and TRBJ2-1; no clear D. The V end lost 3 bases, the J end lost 8 bases, and 14 bases lay between the germline ends. The CDR3 has 13 residues. The germline gives CDR1 GTSNPN, CDR2 SVGIG (reference sequence). The CDR3 spells CAWRLSPADEQFF. The CDR3 DNA reads as TGTGCCTGGAGACTGTCCCCCGCGGATGAGCAGTTCTTC.

The rearrangement joins TRBV7-9 to TRBJ2-1; 11 bases line up with TRBD2. The CDR3 extends over 16 amino acids. V was clipped by 5 bases and J by 9 bases; unmatched bases: 12. In germline, CDR1 is SEHNR, CDR2 FQNEAQ (reference sequence). The CDR3 coding sequence is TGTGCCAGCAGCACGGGTGATAGCGGGGGGGACAGTGAGCAGTTCTTC. Protein sequence: CASSTGDSGGDSEQFF.

The gene calls are TRBV6-4 and TRBJ2-2, with 9 bases identical to TRBD2. CDR3 length equals 17 residues. Trimming cost V 2 bases and J 2 bases; bases outside gene matches: 6. Germline V gene data show CDR1 as MRHNA and CDR2 as SNTAGT. The DNA for the CDR3 is TGTGCCAGCAGTGACGGTAGCGGGGGTGCAAACACCGGGGAGCTGTTTTTT. It is translated as CASSDGSGGANTGELFF.

The V gene is TRBV5-1, the J gene TRBJ2-1; TRBD2 aligns across 9 bases. The germline V gene encodes CDR1 SGHRS and CDR2 YFSETQ. The CDR3 is 14 residues long. Trimming took 4 bases from V and 4 from J; bases not matched to a gene: 3. CDR3 in amino acids: CASSAGGIYNEQFF. The CDR3 bases are TGCGCCAGCAGCGCGGGAGGGATTTACAATGAGCAGTTCTTC.

This clone has only one observation. The chain recombines TRBV4-1 with TRBJ2-5; TRBD2 might be the D (5 bases). This CDR3 comprises 14 residues. Trimming stripped 0 bases from V and 9 bases from J, with 14 bases between. Germline CDR1 MGHRA, CDR2 YSYEKL. CDR3 protein: CASSQEVVLGAQYF. DNA of the CDR3: TGCGCCAGCAGCCAAGAGGTGGTTCTGGGAGCCCAGTACTTC.

This clone was detected only once. The chain recombines TRBV5-4 with TRBJ2-3; a possible D gene is TRBD2 (8 bases). Trimming stripped 2 bases from V and 6 bases from J, with 16 bases between. The CDR3 length is 15 residues. Germline values: CDR1 SGHNT, CDR2 YYREEE (reference sequence). DNA for the CDR3: TGTGCCAGCAGCTTTAGACAGGGCGGGGGGGATACGCAGTATTTT. Protein: CASSFRQGGGDTQYF.

J is TRBJ1-5 and V is TRBV10-3, with D perhaps TRBD1 (6 bases). The CDR3 length is 13 residues. Deletions cut 0 bases from V and 13 bases from J, with 13 bases between. Germline V CDR1 and CDR2: ENHRY, SYGVKD. The CDR3, as DNA: TGTGCCATCAGTGAGTCAGAAAGGGGGAGTCAGCATTTT. Translation: CAISESERGSQHF.

The rearrangement uses TRBV27 and TRBJ2-3; a weak D match, TRBD1 (6 bases). Looked up from germline, CDR1 is MNHEY and CDR2 is SMNVEV (reference sequence). V dropped 5 bases and J dropped 2 bases, with 14 bases sitting between them. This CDR3 is 15 amino acids long. The CDR3 sequence: CASSAQYRVTDTQYF. The CDR3 DNA follows: TGTGCCAGCAGTGCACAATACAGGGTCACAGATACGCAGTATTTT.